Below, one T cell receptor beta chain is given with its context. The sample is drawn from a study of blood T cell repertoires in COVID-19. About the study: Specimens from acute and convalescent COVID-19 originated in the United States, Italy and Spain. PBMCs, B-cell-depleted T cells, or T cells provided the cDNA or gDNA that made up the material.

Study processing details: Reference gene primer amplification gave estimated nucleated cell counts. Profiled with immunoSEQ multiplex PCR; TCRdb holds only in-frame clones, not every one. V, J and clone size are taken as reported in that table, and D and trimming were inferred from the DNA itself. Of 150,000 to 200,000 clones in the sample, around 72% were seen once. This receptor was obtained from a woman older than 75 with acute or convalescent COVID-19. Sequenced sample: peripheral blood.

The chain's CDR3 is CASTQGARYNEQFF. CDR3 DNA sequence: TGTGCCAGTACACAGGGGGCTAGGTACAATGAGCAGTTCTTC. The rearrangement links TRBV19 to TRBJ2-1; 9 nucleotides line up with TRBD1. V shed 7 bases and J 4 bases; nucleotides not matched to a gene: 5. The germline V gene encodes CDR1 LNHDA and CDR2 SQIVND (reference sequence). This CDR3 has 14 amino acids. Supplemented by reference TRBV19 and TRBJ2-1, the full variable domain reads DGGITQSPKYLFRKEGQNVTLSCEQNLNHDAMYWYRQDPGQGLRLIYYSQIVNDFQKGDIAEGYSVSREKKESFPLTVTSAQKNPTAFYLCASTQGARYNEQFFGPGTRLTVL.